A few counts support the clone carrying this T cell receptor (beta chain). V dropped 1 base and J dropped 4; count of bases not matched to a gene: 8. The germline V gene encodes CDR1 GTSNPN and CDR2 SVGIG (reference sequence). The CDR3 runs 16 residues. Methods used by the authors: Reference gene primers were amplified, and this amplification served to estimate nucleated cell counts. Assay: immunoSEQ multiplex PCR; the TCRdb copy retains only in-frame clones and omits some. The V and J calls and clone size are taken from that table; D and trimming were inferred from the DNA. The table records under 300,000 clones, about 88% of them present only once. This record comes from a study of blood T cell repertoires in COVID-19. At the level of the study: Acute-phase and convalescent COVID-19 samples originated in the United States, Italy and Spain.

The source of this sequence is a woman aged 40 to 50 who had recovered from COVID-19. The genes are TRBV30 and TRBJ2-1; 9 nucleotides agree with TRBD2. Input material: peripheral blood. This CDR3 is CAWSDKAGGTYNEQFF. DNA for the CDR3: TGTGCCTGGAGTGACAAAGCGGGAGGCACATACAATGAGCAGTTCTTC.